This T cell receptor (beta chain) stems from a study of cytomegalovirus exposure and HLA in healthy donors. Study-level information: The early release's HLA-typed donors yielded about 85 million unique TCRs. Regarding the study as a whole: Later analysis found that TCR beta chains associated with HLA were more clonally expanded than other, equally common chains. Investigators reported 150 to 200 TCR beta chains as tied to cytomegalovirus.

This clone has more than one count but fewer than ten. The target antigen is unknown. Both 60 Vbeta primers and 13 Jbeta primers went into the PCR. Sequencing was performed with immunoSEQ multiplex PCR; in TCRdb, only in-frame clones are kept and a portion is missing. The sample lists 210,000 or so clones, around 83% occurring once. V gave up 3 bases and J gave up 14 bases, with 25 bases separating them. CDR1 is SGHVS, CDR2 FNYEAQ, per germline. The CDR3 totals 15 residues. The source of this sequence is a girl aged 2-15 years in good health and CMV-seronegative. The chain employs TRBV7-6 and TRBJ1-1; D perhaps matches TRBD1 (5 bases). Sequencing input: PBMCs. The CDR3 loop reads CASSFKGRGGDIMFF. Written as DNA, the CDR3 is TGTGCCAGCAGCTTTAAAGGACGGGGAGGGGATATTATGTTCTTT.